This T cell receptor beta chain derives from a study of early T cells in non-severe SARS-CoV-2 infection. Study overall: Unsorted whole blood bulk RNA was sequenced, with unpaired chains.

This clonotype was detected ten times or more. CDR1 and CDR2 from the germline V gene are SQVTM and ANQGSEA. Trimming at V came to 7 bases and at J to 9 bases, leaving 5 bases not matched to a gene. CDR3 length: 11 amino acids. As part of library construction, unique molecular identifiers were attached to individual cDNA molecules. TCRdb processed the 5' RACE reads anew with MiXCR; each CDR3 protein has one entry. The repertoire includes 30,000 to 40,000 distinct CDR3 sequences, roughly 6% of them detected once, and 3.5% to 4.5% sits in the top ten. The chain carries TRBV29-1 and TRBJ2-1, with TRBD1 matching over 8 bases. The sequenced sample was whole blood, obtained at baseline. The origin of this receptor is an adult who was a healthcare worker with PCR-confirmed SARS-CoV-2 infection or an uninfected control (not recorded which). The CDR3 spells CSETTGVEQFF. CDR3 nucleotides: TGCAGCGAGACGACAGGGGTTGAGCAGTTCTTC.